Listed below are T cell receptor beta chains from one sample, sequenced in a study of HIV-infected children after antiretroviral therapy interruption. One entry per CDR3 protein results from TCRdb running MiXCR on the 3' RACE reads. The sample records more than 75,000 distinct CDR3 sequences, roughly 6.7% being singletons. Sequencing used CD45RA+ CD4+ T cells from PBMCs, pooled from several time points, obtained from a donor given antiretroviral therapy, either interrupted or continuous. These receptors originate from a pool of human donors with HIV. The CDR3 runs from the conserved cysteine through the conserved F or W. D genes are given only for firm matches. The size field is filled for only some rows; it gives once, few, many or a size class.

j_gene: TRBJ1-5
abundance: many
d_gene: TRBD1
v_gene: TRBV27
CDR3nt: TGTGCCAGCAGCCCGACAGGGATGAGGCAGCCCCAGCATTTT
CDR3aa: CASSPTGMRQPQHF

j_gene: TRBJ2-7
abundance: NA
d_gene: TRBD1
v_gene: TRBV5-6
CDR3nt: TGTGCCAGCAGCTTGGCCTCGATGACAGGGACCTCCTACGAGCAGTACTTC
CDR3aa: CASSLASMTGTSYEQYF

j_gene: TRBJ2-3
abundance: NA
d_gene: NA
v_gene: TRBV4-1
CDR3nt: TGCGCCAGCAGCCAAGACCTCAGAGGAGATACGCAGTATTTT
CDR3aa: CASSQDLRGDTQYF

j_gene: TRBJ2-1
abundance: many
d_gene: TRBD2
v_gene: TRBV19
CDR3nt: TGTGCCAGTAGTTTACTAGCGGGGGTCAGCTCCTACAATGAGCAGTTCTTC
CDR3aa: CASSLLAGVSSYNEQFF

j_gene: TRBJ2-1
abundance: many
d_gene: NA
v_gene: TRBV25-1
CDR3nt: TGTGCCAGCAGTGAAGGGGGCGACAGGCCCTACAATGAGCAGTTCTTC
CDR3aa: CASSEGGDRPYNEQFF

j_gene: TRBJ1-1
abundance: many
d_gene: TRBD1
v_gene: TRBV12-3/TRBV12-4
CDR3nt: TGTGCCAGCAGTATGCTTCGGGACAGCACTGAAGCTTTCTTT
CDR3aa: CASSMLRDSTEAFF

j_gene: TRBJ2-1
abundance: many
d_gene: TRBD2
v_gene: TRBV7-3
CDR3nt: TGTGCCAGCAGCTTAAGAGGACTAGCGGGAGTGGATGAGCAGTTCTTC
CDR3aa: CASSLRGLAGVDEQFF

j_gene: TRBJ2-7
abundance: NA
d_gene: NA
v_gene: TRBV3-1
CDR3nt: TGTGCCAGCAGCCAAGTGACATTTCGAGGCAGGGCCTACTCCTACGAGCAGTACTTC
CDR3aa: CASSQVTFRGRAYSYEQYF

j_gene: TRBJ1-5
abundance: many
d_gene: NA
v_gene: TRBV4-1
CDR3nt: TGCGCCAGCAGCCAAGATAGGAACCTCGTCGATCAGCCCCAGCATTTT
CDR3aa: CASSQDRNLVDQPQHF

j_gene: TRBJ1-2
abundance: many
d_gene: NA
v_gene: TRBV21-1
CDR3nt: TGTGCCAGCAGCAAAGGAAACGGCAGGGGGCGGTATGGCTACACCTTC
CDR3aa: CASSKGNGRGRYGYTF

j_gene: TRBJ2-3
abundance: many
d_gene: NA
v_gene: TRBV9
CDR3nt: TGTGCCAGCAGCGTAGCAGTGGATACGCAGTATTTT
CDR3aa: CASSVAVDTQYF

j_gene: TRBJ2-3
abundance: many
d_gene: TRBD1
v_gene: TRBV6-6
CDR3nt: TGTGCCAGCAGTCTAGGGACAGGATCTAGCACAGATACGCAGTATTTT
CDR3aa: CASSLGTGSSTDTQYF

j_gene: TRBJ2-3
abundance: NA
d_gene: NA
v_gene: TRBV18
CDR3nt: TGTGCCAGCTCACCAGTACTTGTCGGGGTCCCCACAGATACGCAGTATTTT
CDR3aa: CASSPVLVGVPTDTQYF

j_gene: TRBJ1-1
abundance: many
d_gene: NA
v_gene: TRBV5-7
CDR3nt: TGTGCCAGCAGCTTTAGCACCTGGGGATCTGAAGCTTTCTTT
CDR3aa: CASSFSTWGSEAFF

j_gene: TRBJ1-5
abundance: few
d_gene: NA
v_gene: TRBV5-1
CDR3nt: TGCGCCAGCAGCGAAAATCAGCCCCAGCATTTT
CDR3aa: CASSENQPQHF

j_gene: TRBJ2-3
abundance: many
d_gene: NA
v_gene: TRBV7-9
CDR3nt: TGTGCCAGCAGCTTAGGAGAGACAGTGGCAGATACGCAGTATTTT
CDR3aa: CASSLGETVADTQYF

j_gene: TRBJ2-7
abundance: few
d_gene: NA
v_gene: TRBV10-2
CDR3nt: TGCGCCAGCAGTGACCTCAACATTAGGTACTCCTACGAGCAGTACTTC
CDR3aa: CASSDLNIRYSYEQYF

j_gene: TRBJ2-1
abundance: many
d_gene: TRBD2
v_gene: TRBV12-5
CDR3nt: TGTGCTAGTGGTTTGGTTCGACTAGCGGGAGGCCAGAGCTCCTACAATGAGCAGTTCTTC
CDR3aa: CASGLVRLAGGQSSYNEQFF

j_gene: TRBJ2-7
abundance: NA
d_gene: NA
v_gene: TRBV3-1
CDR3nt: TGTGCCAGCAGCCGCCGGTCCGACGAGCAGTACTTC
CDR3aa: CASSRRSDEQYF

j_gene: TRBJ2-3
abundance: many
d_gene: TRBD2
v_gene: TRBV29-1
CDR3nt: TGCAGCGCCAGGACTAGCGGGAGGGATACGCAGTATTTT
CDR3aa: CSARTSGRDTQYF

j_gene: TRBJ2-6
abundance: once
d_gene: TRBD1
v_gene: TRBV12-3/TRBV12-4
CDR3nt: TGTGCTAGTGGTTTGGTATCGACAGGGGGCGCTGGGGCCAACGTCCTGACTTTC
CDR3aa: CASGLVSTGGAGANVLTF

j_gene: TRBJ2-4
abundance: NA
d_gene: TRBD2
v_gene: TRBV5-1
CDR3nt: TGCGCCAGCAGCCTGTTGGTGACTAGCGATCGAAACATTCAGTACTTC
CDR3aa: CASSLLVTSDRNIQYF